The T cell receptor (beta chain) under discussion was sequenced for a study of breast tumors, draining lymph nodes, adjacent tissues. Findings and limits, study-wide: Compared with lymph nodes, tumors were less diverse; compared with nontumor tissue, more. The data were judged consistent with most tumor T cells coming from lymph node and expanding in tumor. Luminal-like breast cancer showed significantly greater tumor-nontumor repertoire similarity than basal-like breast cancer did. The lymph node origin of tumor T cells was framed as consistent with a hypothesis, not demonstrated.

Breast cancer patients provided tissue from their axillary draining lymph nodes. The CDR3 is 15 amino acids. J was trimmed by 2 bases and V by 4 bases; bases with no gene match: 8. Per the germline V gene, CDR1 is SGHTA and CDR2 is FQGNSA. In this sample, this clonotype turned up many times. Its antigen is not identified. MiXCR, run by TCRdb on the multiplex PCR reads, gives a single entry per CDR3 protein. The data hold tens of thousands of distinct CDR3 sequences, with approximately 30% observed a single time. This sequence was found in a female donor with breast cancer. Some clones in this sample may be carry-over from other donors' samples. The chain uses TRBV7-2 and TRBJ2-7; TRBD2 aligns across 7 bases. Sequenced material: axillary lymph node tissue. DNA for the CDR3: TGTGCCAGCAGCTCCTCCGGACTAGTTACCTACGAGCAGTACTTC. Translation: CASSSSGLVTYEQYF.